This T cell receptor (beta chain) derives from a study of shared clonotypes between healthy human individuals. The wider study: Donors, aged 18 to 49, were a couple of women and three men.

Profiling relied on immunoSEQ multiplex PCR, and the TCRdb table lists in-frame clones only, not all of them. The sample contains 660,000 or so clones, approximately 96% of which appear only once. Study outcomes and limitations: What rarefaction showed was incomplete sorted-subset sequencing despite large depth. A handful of donors showed sharing of about 5.5% of naive CD4 clonotypes.

Germline V gene sequence: CDR1 SEHNR, CDR2 FQNEAQ (reference sequence). V lost 1 base to trimming and J lost 1 base; unmatched junction nucleotides: 2. There are 16 residues in the CDR3. The naive CD8 fraction comprised CD45RO-negative cells positively selected for CCR7 and excluded terminally differentiated effector memory CD45RA+ cells. Concerning this clone itself: Antigen: not known.

Sequenced: naive CD8+ T cells sorted from blood. The TCR originated in a young woman in good health. The rearrangement joins TRBV7-9 to TRBJ2-1; 9 bases are shared with TRBD1. The CDR3 coding sequence is TGTGCCAGCAGCTTAGTAGGGACAGGGTCCTACAATGAGCAGTTCTTC. Its translation is CASSLVGTGSYNEQFF.